Listed here are 21 T cell receptor beta chains from one sample, sequenced in a study of T cells in Graves' hyperthyroidism and ophthalmopathy. Using RNA transcripts as the source, TCR beta CDR3 regions were amplified. First-round RT-PCR of the TCR CDR3 relied on the HTBI primer set. TCRdb independently ran MiXCR on the multiplex PCR reads; one entry per CDR3 protein. Of about 700,000 distinct CDR3 sequences detected, around 15% appear once; the ten largest clones hold about a tenth. Sequencing used blood. These TCRs come from a woman between 18 and 30 years old with Graves' hyperthyroidism.

This clonotype has only a few counts. J is TRBJ2-7 and V is TRBV4-1; D may be TRBD1 (5 bases). The germline CDR1 and CDR2 sequences are MGHRA and YSYEKL. This CDR3 has 13 residues. V gave up 1 base and J gave up 5 bases, with 9 bases separating them. CDR3 nucleotide sequence: TGCGCCAGCAGCCAAGGTGGACAAAACGAGCAGTACTTC. This sequence encodes CASSQGGQNEQYF.

The chain couples TRBV12-3 or TRBV12-4 to TRBJ2-4; D gene ambiguous. The CDR3 runs 11 residues. V was pared by 2 bases and J by 9 bases, with 5 bases between. The CDR3 DNA reads TGTGCCAGCAGTTTAAGTGGCATTCAGTACTTC. Amino acid sequence: CASSLSGIQYF.

This sequence joins TRBV7-2 and TRBJ2-3; 8 bases map to TRBD1. From germline, CDR1 is SGHTA and CDR2 FQGNSA. V shed 5 bases and J 8 bases; nucleotides not matched to a gene: 18. This CDR3 has 17 amino acids. The CDR3 DNA sequence: TGTGCCAGCAGCCTCCGGACAGGGCCCCTACTTTTTGGTACGCAGTATTTT. Translation: CASSLRTGPLLFGTQYF.

This clonotype was recorded a few times. The rearrangement links TRBV4-3 to TRBJ2-1; D may be TRBD2 (5 bases). The V and J ends lost 2 bases and 6 bases respectively, with 14 bases between them. CDR1 LGHNA and CDR2 YSLEER come from the germline V gene. The CDR3 consists of 15 residues. The CDR3 loop reads CASSQTKVTSNEQFF. Written as DNA, the CDR3 is TGCGCCAGCAGCCAAACTAAGGTAACTAGCAATGAGCAGTTCTTC.

This clonotype was seen more than once but under ten times. This clone may be a read error of a much larger clone one base away. The chain is built from TRBV20-1 and TRBJ2-7, with D perhaps matching TRBD1 or TRBD2 (5 bases each). V dropped 6 bases and J dropped 0 bases, with 18 bases sitting between them. This CDR3 comprises 15 residues. The germline gives CDR1 DFQATT, CDR2 SNEGSKA (reference sequence). CDR3 sequence: CSAPGAARDSYEQYF. DNA of the CDR3: TGCAGTGCACCCGGGGCAGCCAGGGACTCCTACGAGCAGTACTTC.

This clonotype came up many times. The chain employs TRBV9 and TRBJ2-3; D might be TRBD2 (5 bases). V dropped 0 bases and J dropped 4 bases, with 15 bases sitting between them. Germline assignment: CDR1 SGDLS and CDR2 YYNGEE. This CDR3 comprises 16 residues. CDR3 amino acids: CASSVAWGVHADTQYF. CDR3 DNA sequence: TGTGCCAGCAGCGTAGCTTGGGGAGTTCACGCAGATACGCAGTATTTT.

This clonotype was picked up a small number of times. The chain couples TRBV19 to TRBJ2-6; D is undetermined. CDR3 length equals 17 residues. Looked up from germline, CDR1 is LNHDA and CDR2 is SQIVND (reference sequence). Trimming pared 4 bases from V and 1 base from J, leaving 14 bases between. The CDR3, as DNA: TGTGCCAGTAGTACCGTAGTTAAAGCATCTGGGGCCAACGTCCTGACTTTC. This encodes CASSTVVKASGANVLTF.

The chain carries TRBV29-1 and TRBJ2-7, with TRBD1 matching over 9 bases. The CDR3 covers 13 residues. The germline CDR1 and CDR2 sequences are SQVTM and ANQGSEA. V was clipped by 0 bases and J by 3 bases; unmatched bases: 0. Written as DNA, the CDR3 is TGCAGCGTTGAAGAGGACAGGGGCTACGAGCAGTACTTC. The encoded protein is CSVEEDRGYEQYF.

This clonotype was observed once. At one of its ends the junction is not consistent with the germline gene, which may arise from a read error. The chain couples TRBV7-9 to TRBJ1-5; D gene uncertain. Germline lookup yields CDR1 SEHNR and CDR2 FQNEAQ (reference sequence). The CDR3 is made up of 14 amino acids. The CDR3 loop reads CASSLGQSNQPQRF. CDR3 nucleotides: TGTGCCAGCAGCTTAGGCCAGAGCAATCAGCCCCAGCGTTTT.

V gene TRBV30 combines with J gene TRBJ1-3; D is perhaps TRBD1 (5 bases). Trimming stripped 2 bases from V and 3 bases from J, with 20 bases between. The CDR3 length is 17 residues. Germline V gene data show CDR1 as GTSNPN and CDR2 as SVGIG (reference sequence). The CDR3 region has the DNA TGTGCCTGGAGTAAAACGAGAGGGTCGGGGGGTGGAAACACCATATATTTT. It specifies CAWSKTRGSGGGNTIYF.

This clonotype was recorded at least ten times. The V and J genes are TRBV7-9 and TRBJ2-1; 9 nucleotides align to TRBD2. In germline, CDR1 is SEHNR, CDR2 FQNEAQ (reference sequence). The junction had 9 bases not matched to a gene; V was cut back by 5 bases and J by 7 bases. CDR3 length: 15 residues. CDR3 in DNA: TGTGCCAGCAGCAGGGGGGCTAGCGGGACAAATGAGCAGTTCTTC. This codes for CASSRGASGTNEQFF.

There are many counts of this clonotype. V and J are TRBV18 and TRBJ2-5, with 13 positions matching TRBD2. Germline loops: CDR1 KGHSH, CDR2 LQKENI. V shed 3 bases, J shed 2 bases, and the junction held 6 bases outside the gene matches. CDR3 length equals 17 residues. This chain's CDR3 is CASSPRTSGSVQETQYF. The CDR3 DNA is TGTGCCAGCTCACCCCGGACTAGCGGGAGTGTACAAGAGACCCAGTACTTC.

This clonotype was seen at least ten times. V and J are TRBV2 and TRBJ1-2; 9 positions match TRBD1. Germline V gives CDR1 SNHLY, CDR2 FYNNEI. V was pared by 6 bases and J by 4 bases, with 3 bases of the junction left unmatched. This CDR3 is 13 amino acids long. This CDR3 is CASRLQGAYGYTF. In nucleotides, the CDR3 is TGTGCCAGCAGGCTACAGGGGGCCTATGGCTACACCTTC.

This clonotype has a handful of counts. CDR3 bases: TGCGCCAGCAGCTTGGTAGGGGGTAGCCCCACAGATACGCAGTATTTT. This translates into CASSLVGGSPTDTQYF. This chain uses TRBV5-1 with TRBJ2-3, with D possibly matching TRBD1 (6 bases). Germline CDR1 SGHRS, CDR2 YFSETQ. V shed 0 bases and J shed 2 bases, with 13 bases lying between them. There are 16 residues in the CDR3.

The chain recombines TRBV4-2 with TRBJ2-5, with D perhaps matching TRBD1 (5 bases). The CDR3 length is 16 residues. Germline V gives CDR1 LGHNA, CDR2 YNFKEQ. Trimming stripped 0 bases from V and 6 bases from J, with 17 bases between. The CDR3 sequence: CASSQDLSTGAKTQYF. CDR3 in DNA: TGTGCCAGCAGCCAAGATCTTAGCACAGGTGCGAAGACCCAGTACTTC.

This clonotype was counted ten times or more. The rearrangement uses TRBV6-1 and TRBJ2-5; a possible D gene is TRBD2 (6 bases). Per the germline V gene, CDR1 is MNHNS and CDR2 is SASEGT. The CDR3 sequence is 15 residues long. Trimming pared 7 bases from V and 5 bases from J, leaving 20 bases between. As DNA, the CDR3 is TGTGCCAGCAATCTTAGTCCGGGAGAGGGGGAGACCCAGTACTTC. The encoded protein is CASNLSPGEGETQYF.

This clonotype appeared many times. The CDR3 region has the DNA TGTGCCAGCAGTTACACCCAGCGGGGGGCCTACAATGAGCAGTTCTTC. Amino acids: CASSYTQRGAYNEQFF. V usage is TRBV6-2 or TRBV6-3 and J usage is TRBJ2-1, with TRBD2 matching over 9 bases. The V gene end was trimmed by 2 bases and the J gene end by 2 bases; junction bases not matched to a gene: 4. CDR1 and CDR2 (germline): MNHEY, SVGEGT. This CDR3 has 16 amino acids.

The V call is TRBV5-5, the J call TRBJ2-5; D possibly uses TRBD1 or TRBD2 (5 bases each). Germline V gene lookup returns CDR1 SGHKS and CDR2 YYEKEE (reference sequence). V was pared by 0 bases and J by 4 bases, with 13 bases between. This CDR3 spans 15 amino acids. The CDR3 nucleotides read TGTGCCAGCAGCTTGGATGTTGGGGGACGAGAGACCCAGTACTTC. Translation gives CASSLDVGGRETQYF.

This clonotype was counted only a few times. This chain uses TRBV9 with TRBJ2-1; 9 bases align to TRBD2. Germline lookup yields CDR1 SGDLS and CDR2 YYNGEE. V lost 3 bases, J lost 3 bases, and 4 bases stayed unmatched. The CDR3 totals 15 residues. CDR3 loop: CASSDSGSGYNEQFF. In DNA form, the CDR3 reads TGTGCCAGCAGCGATAGCGGGAGTGGCTACAATGAGCAGTTCTTC.

This clonotype was observed at least ten times. The chain carries TRBV30 and TRBJ1-5; D call uncertain. The V gene's germline CDR1 is GTSNPN and CDR2 SVGIG (reference sequence). V was clipped by 0 bases and J by 6 bases, with 9 bases between them. This CDR3 has 13 residues. CDR3 coding DNA: TGTGCCTGGAGTGTAAACCGGGGTCAGCCCCAGCATTTT. The encoded protein is CAWSVNRGQPQHF.

The sample holds many counts of this clonotype. Written as DNA, the CDR3 is TGTGCCAGCAGCTTAACCCCCGAGACTGAAGCTTTCTTT. This translates into CASSLTPETEAFF. The chain carries TRBV7-3 and TRBJ1-1; D uncertain. Trimming left V 0 bases short and J 5 bases short, with 7 bases between. CDR1 SGHTA and CDR2 FQGTGA come from the germline V gene. The CDR3 has 13 amino acids.